The 5 T cell receptor beta chains presented below share a single source sample, sequenced in a study of blood T cell repertoires in COVID-19. Produced via immunoSEQ multiplex PCR; TCRdb's table is partial and in-frame only. The sample holds some 29,000 clones, 80% to 90% seen once. The sample comprised peripheral blood. The receptors here all came from a human donor in a cohort sampled during active COVID-19.

J is TRBJ2-1 and V is TRBV7-2; 12 positions match TRBD2. This CDR3 contains 18 residues. CDR1 SGHTA and CDR2 FQGNSA come from the germline V gene. V trimming: 5 bases; J trimming: 6 bases; junction bases outside the gene matches: 14. CDR3 residues: CASSLRPSSSGGANEQFF. CDR3 nucleotides: TGTGCCAGCAGCCTAAGACCGTCCTCTAGCGGGGGGGCCAATGAGCAGTTCTTC.

The V gene is TRBV6-2 or TRBV6-3, the J gene TRBJ2-1; 9 bases map to TRBD2. Losses at the gene ends were 2 bases for V and 3 bases for J; bases not matched to a gene: 2. The CDR3 spans 15 residues. The germline V gene has CDR1 MNHEY and CDR2 SVGEGT. The CDR3 DNA sequence: TGTGCCAGCAGTTACGCAGCGGGGGGCTACAATGAGCAGTTCTTC. Translated: CASSYAAGGYNEQFF.

The chain has TRBV10-3 and TRBJ1-1, with a tentative D call TRBD1 (6 bases). The CDR3 is 14 amino acids. Germline V lookup: CDR1 ENHRY, CDR2 SYGVKD. Trimming stripped 4 bases from V and 0 bases from J, with 9 bases between. The CDR3: CAISGTVMNTEAFF. The CDR3 DNA sequence: TGTGCCATCAGTGGGACAGTCATGAACACTGAAGCTTTCTTT.

The V call is TRBV5-1, the J call TRBJ1-4; possibly TRBD1 for D (5 bases). This CDR3 has 15 amino acids. The germline CDR1 and CDR2 sequences are SGHRS and YFSETQ. V was trimmed by 4 bases and J by 4 bases, leaving 14 bases between them. The CDR3 sequence: CASSTSTALNEKLFF. The CDR3 DNA reads as TGCGCCAGCAGCACGTCGACAGCCCTTAATGAAAAACTGTTTTTT.

This chain connects TRBV6-5 to TRBJ1-2, with a weak D call TRBD1 (6 bases). The CDR3 is 15 residues long. V lost 2 bases and J lost 7, with 17 bases in between. Germline V gene sequence: CDR1 MNHEY, CDR2 SVGAGI. The CDR3 loop reads CASSYRKGGVFGYTF. DNA of the CDR3: TGTGCCAGCAGTTACCGAAAAGGGGGGGTTTTTGGCTACACCTTC.